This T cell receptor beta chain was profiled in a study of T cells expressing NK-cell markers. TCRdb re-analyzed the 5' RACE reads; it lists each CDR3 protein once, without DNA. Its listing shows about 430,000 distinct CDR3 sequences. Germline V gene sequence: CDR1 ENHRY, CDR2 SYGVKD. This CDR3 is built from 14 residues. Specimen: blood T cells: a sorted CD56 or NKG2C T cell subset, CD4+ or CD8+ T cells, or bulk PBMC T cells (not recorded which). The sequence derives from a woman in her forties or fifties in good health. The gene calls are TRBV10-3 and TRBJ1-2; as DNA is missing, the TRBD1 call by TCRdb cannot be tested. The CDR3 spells CAIRTTGTNYGYTF.